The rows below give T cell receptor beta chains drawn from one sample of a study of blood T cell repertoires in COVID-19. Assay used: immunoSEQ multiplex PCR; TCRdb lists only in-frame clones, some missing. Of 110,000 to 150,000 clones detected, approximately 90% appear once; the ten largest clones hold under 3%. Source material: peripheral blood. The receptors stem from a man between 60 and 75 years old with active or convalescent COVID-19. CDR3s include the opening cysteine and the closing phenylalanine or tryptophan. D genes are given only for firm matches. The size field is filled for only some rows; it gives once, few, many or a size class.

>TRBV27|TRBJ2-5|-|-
TGTGCCAGCAGTTTATTGTCGAGCATGGAGACCCAGTACTTC
CASSLLSSMETQYF
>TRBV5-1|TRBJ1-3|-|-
TGCGCCAGCAGCTTGGGGGAGGCCTCTGGAAACACCATATATTTT
CASSLGEASGNTIYF
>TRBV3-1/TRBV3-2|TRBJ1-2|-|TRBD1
TGTGCCAGCAGCCAGGCCAGGACAGGGTTTAACTATGGCTACACCTTC
CASSQARTGFNYGYTF
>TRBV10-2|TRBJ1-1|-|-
TGCGCCAGCAGGGATACAGGGCGCACTGAAGCTTTCTTT
CASRDTGRTEAFF
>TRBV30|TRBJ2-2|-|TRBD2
TGTGCCTGGAGAGCTAGCGGGGGACGAGGGGCCGGGGAGCTGTTTTTT
CAWRASGGRGAGELFF
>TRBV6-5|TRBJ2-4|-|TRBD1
TGTGCCAGCAGAACGACAGGGGGTAAAAACATTCAGTACTTC
CASRTTGGKNIQYF
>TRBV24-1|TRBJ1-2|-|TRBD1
TGTGCCACCAGTGATGCCCCGGGACAGGGAGATGGCTACACCTTC
CATSDAPGQGDGYTF
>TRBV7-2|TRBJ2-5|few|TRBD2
TGTGCCAGCAGCCTTAGCGGGGGGGCGTGGGAGACCCAGTACTTC
CASSLSGGAWETQYF
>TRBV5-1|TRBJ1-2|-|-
TGCGCCAGCAGCTTGGATCGCACAGACCTCTATGGCTACACCTTC
CASSLDRTDLYGYTF
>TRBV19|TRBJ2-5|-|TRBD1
TGTGCCAGTAGGGACAGGGGGCGCGTCGAGACCCAGTACTTC
CASRDRGRVETQYF
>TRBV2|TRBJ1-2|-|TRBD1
TGTGCCAGCACCCTCGTTCGGACAGGGGAAGGCTACACCTTC
CASTLVRTGEGYTF
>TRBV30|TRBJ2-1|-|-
TGTGCCTGGTCCCGTCTATCCTACAATGAGCAGTTCTTC
CAWSRLSYNEQFF
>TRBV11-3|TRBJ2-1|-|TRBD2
TGTGCCAGCAGCTTGGGACTAGCGGGAGCGGATGAGCAGTTCTTC
CASSLGLAGADEQFF
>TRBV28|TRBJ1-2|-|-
TGTGCCAGCAGTTTATCAGGAAACTATGGCTACACCTTC
CASSLSGNYGYTF
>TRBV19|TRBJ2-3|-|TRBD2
TGTGCCAGTAGCCAGGAGGGAGGGCCCTGGGATACGCAGTATTTT
CASSQEGGPWDTQYF